A selection of T cell receptor beta chains follows, all from one sample in a study of OX40 agonist ivuxolimab in advanced cancers. Only in-frame clones appear in the TCRdb table, and some are missing; sequencing was by immunoSEQ multiplex PCR. Of some 50,000 clones in the sample, about 90% are singletons; the top ten hold under 2%. Sequences were derived from CD4+ or CD8+ T cells sorted from blood, sampled in a trial of the OX40 agonist ivuxolimab. The origin of the receptors is an adult with an advanced solid tumor such as melanoma, head and neck, liver or kidney cancer. The CDR3 runs from the conserved cysteine through the conserved F or W. A D gene is named only where the DNA matches it firmly. Clone size is not always given. Where it is, it says once, few, many or a class for expanded clones.

>TRBD2|TRBJ2-7|.|TRBV25-1
TGTGCCAGCAGTGAATATCCTAGCGGGACACCCTACGAGCAGTACTTC
CASSEYPSGTPYEQYF
>.|TRBJ1-1|.|TRBV9
TGTGCCAGCAGCCCAACGACAGGCGTGAACACTGAAGCTTTCTTT
CASSPTTGVNTEAFF
>.|TRBJ1-6|.|TRBV5-4
TGTGCCAGCAGCTTGGCCGGGGGTTTAGAGTCACCCCTCCACTTT
CASSLAGGLESPLHF
>TRBD1|TRBJ1-2|.|TRBV28
TGTGCCAGCATAGGGACAGCGGGTGGCTACACCTTC
CASIGTAGGYTF
>.|TRBJ1-6|.|TRBV6-5
TGTGCCAGCAGCCCTTCCAGGAGGAATTCACCCCTCCACTTT
CASSPSRRNSPLHF
>TRBD1|TRBJ1-5|.|TRBV15
TGTGCCACCAGCAGAGGGACAGGTCTCTCCCAGCCCCAGCATTTT
CATSRGTGLSQPQHF
>.|TRBJ1-1|.|TRBV4-3
TGCGCCAGCAGCCAAGATCTGGGGGAAACTGAAGCTTTCTTT
CASSQDLGETEAFF
>.|TRBJ1-3|.|TRBV7-2
TGTGCCAGCAGCAAATGGGCGGCAACTGGAAACACCATATATTTT
CASSKWAATGNTIYF
>.|TRBJ1-1|.|TRBV5-1
TGCGCCAGCAGCTTGGCTGATGGTGAAGCTTTCTTT
CASSLADGEAFF
>TRBD2|TRBJ2-1|.|TRBV4-2
TGTGCCAGCAGCCAAGAAGCGGGAGTAAGAAATGAGCAGTTCTTC
CASSQEAGVRNEQFF
>.|TRBJ2-3|.|TRBV6-1
TGTGCCAGCATGGAGGCAGATACGCAGTATTTT
CASMEADTQYF
>TRBD1|TRBJ2-7|.|TRBV27
TGTGCCAGCAGTGCCGGGACAGGGGCCTACGAGCAGTACTTC
CASSAGTGAYEQYF
>TRBD2|TRBJ2-5|few|TRBV4-1
TGCGCCAGCAGCCATAGCGGGGCCGAGGGGGAGACCCAGTACTTC
CASSHSGAEGETQYF
>.|TRBJ2-7|.|TRBV18
TGTGCCAGCTCACCAGGACAGCCTAATCTCTCCTACGAGCAGTACTTC
CASSPGQPNLSYEQYF
>.|TRBJ1-4|.|TRBV18
TGTGCCAGCTCACCACCGGGCAGTCGAAGGGGACGTGAAAAACTGTTTTTT
CASSPPGSRRGREKLFF
>TRBD2|TRBJ2-1|.|TRBV9
TGTGCCAGCAGCACCCAGACTAGCGGGAGCTCCTACAATGAGCAGTTCTTC
CASSTQTSGSSYNEQFF
>.|TRBJ2-3|.|TRBV5-4
TGTGCCAGCAGCACGGACCCTTTGCGGGCAGATACGCAGTATTTT
CASSTDPLRADTQYF
>TRBD1|TRBJ2-6|.|TRBV7-8
TGTGCCAGCAGCCCCGAGGGGGCGACATCTGGGGCCAACGTCCTGACTTTC
CASSPEGATSGANVLTF
>TRBD1|TRBJ2-2|few|TRBV2
TGTGCCAGCAGTGGTGGGACAGGTCTCACCGGGGAGCTGTTTTTT
CASSGGTGLTGELFF
>.|TRBJ2-5|.|TRBV19
TGTGCCAGTAGTCCCCATCGGACAGACTACCAAGAGACCCAGTACTTC
CASSPHRTDYQETQYF
>.|TRBJ2-1|.|TRBV7-8
TGTGCCAGCAGTTACTCCGGGGTAGTTTTTAATGAGCAGTTCTTC
CASSYSGVVFNEQFF